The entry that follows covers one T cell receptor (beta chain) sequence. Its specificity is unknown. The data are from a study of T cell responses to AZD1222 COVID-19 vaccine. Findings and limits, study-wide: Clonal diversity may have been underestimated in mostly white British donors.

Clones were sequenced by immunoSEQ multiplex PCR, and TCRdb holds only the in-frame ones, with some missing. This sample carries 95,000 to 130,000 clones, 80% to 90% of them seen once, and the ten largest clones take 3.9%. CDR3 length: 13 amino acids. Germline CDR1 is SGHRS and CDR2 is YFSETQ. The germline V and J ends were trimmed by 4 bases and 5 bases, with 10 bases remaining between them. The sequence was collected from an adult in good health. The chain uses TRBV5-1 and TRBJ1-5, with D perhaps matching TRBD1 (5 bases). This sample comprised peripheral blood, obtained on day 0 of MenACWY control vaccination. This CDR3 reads CASSDQGDQPQHF. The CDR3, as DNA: TGCGCCAGCAGCGATCAGGGAGATCAGCCCCAGCATTTT.